These 22 T cell receptor beta chains originate from one sample sequenced in a study of shared clonotypes between healthy human individuals. Here immunoSEQ multiplex PCR was the method, and the copy in TCRdb shows in-frame clones only, minus some. The data contain roughly 2,000,000 clones, roughly 95% of them singletons. It was CD45RO-negative cells, positively selected for CCR7, that made up naive CD8 cells, with terminally differentiated effector memory CD45RA+ cells excluded. The sample comprised naive CD8+ T cells sorted from blood. Source of these receptors: a man between 18 and 29 years old in good health.

Points on this clone: At the DNA level, this CDR3 is encoded by other sequences in the same sample as well. The genes are TRBV9 and TRBJ2-7; D unresolved. Trimming took 4 bases from V and 4 from J, leaving 15 bases between them. Germline V gene data show CDR1 as SGDLS and CDR2 as YYNGEE. CDR3 length: 14 residues. CDR3 DNA: TGTGCCAGCAGCCCCGGCGGAGAAATTTACGAGCAGTACTTC. Translating gives CASSPGGEIYEQYF.

Worth noting for this clone: One end of the junction fails to match germline, which may point to a read error. The chain couples TRBV7-7 to TRBJ2-1; D is uncertain. Germline values: CDR1 SSHAT, CDR2 FNYEAQ (reference sequence). The CDR3 has 15 amino acids. The CDR3 region is CASSLYEGTYNEQFF. For the CDR3, the DNA is TGTGCTAGCAGCCTCTACGAAGGAACCTACAATGAGCAGTTCTTC.

The chain uses TRBV6-5 and TRBJ1-5, with unresolved D. V was pared by 2 bases and J by 0 bases, with 11 bases between. Germline V gene sequence: CDR1 MNHEY, CDR2 SVGAGI. The CDR3 has 16 residues. The chain's CDR3 is CASSYPTEYSNQPQHF. DNA for the CDR3: TGTGCCAGCAGTTACCCGACGGAGTATAGCAATCAGCCCCAGCATTTT.

The CDR3 DNA reads TGTGCCAGCAGCTTAGCGTTTTTCCGGGCACACTACACTGAAGCTTTCTTT. It codes for CASSLAFFRAHYTEAFF. The chain recombines TRBV7-8 with TRBJ1-1, with D hard to call. Germline V lookup: CDR1 SGHVS, CDR2 FQNEAQ. V lost 0 bases and J 3 bases, leaving 17 bases between the germline ends. The CDR3 spans 17 residues. Together with reference TRBV7-8 and TRBJ1-1, the CDR3 gives the full variable domain: GAGVSQSPRYKVAKRGQDVALRCDPISGHVSLFWYQQALGQGPEFLTYFQNEAQLDKSGLPSDRFFAERPEGSVSTLKIQRTQQEDSAVYLCASSLAFFRAHYTEAFFGQGTRLTVV.

The genes are TRBV30 and TRBJ1-1; tentative D call: TRBD1 (5 bases). Trimming stripped 3 bases from V and 8 bases from J, with 10 bases between. The V gene's germline CDR1 is GTSNPN and CDR2 SVGIG (reference sequence). The length of the CDR3 is 11 residues. The DNA of the CDR3 is TGTGCCTGGAGCGAGGGACGGGAAGCTTTCTTT. This translates into CAWSEGREAFF.

About this clone itself: The same CDR3 also results from other DNA sequences found in this sample. This chain joins TRBV18 and TRBJ2-4, with TRBD2 as a possible D gene (5 bases). This CDR3 has 15 amino acids. Germline CDR1 is KGHSH and CDR2 is LQKENI. V was cut by 2 bases and J by 1 base, with 9 bases left in between. CDR3 residues: CASSPGGEAKNIQYF. DNA for the CDR3: TGTGCCAGCTCACCAGGTGGGGAGGCCAAAAACATTCAGTACTTC.

The chain couples TRBV5-1 to TRBJ2-5; a weak D match, TRBD2 (5 bases). The CDR3 has 14 residues. V gave up 2 bases and J gave up 5 bases, with 13 bases separating them. Germline V lookup: CDR1 SGHRS, CDR2 YFSETQ. The CDR3 coding sequence is TGCGCCAGCAGCTTTTTTGGACTTGACGAGACCCAGTACTTC. Its protein is CASSFFGLDETQYF.

This clone was observed a single time. The rearrangement links TRBV11-2 to TRBJ2-7; the D is unclear. The germline V gene has CDR1 SGHAT and CDR2 FQNNGV. This CDR3 is 14 amino acids long. The germline V and J ends were trimmed by 5 bases and 3 bases, with 14 bases remaining between them. The DNA of the CDR3 is TGTGCCAGCAGCACCCTGACGGAATACTACGAGCAGTACTTC. It is translated as CASSTLTEYYEQYF.

The chain carries TRBV6-1 and TRBJ1-1; 7 bases agree with TRBD1. The CDR3 is 16 amino acids. Looked up from germline, CDR1 is MNHNS and CDR2 is SASEGT. V trimming: 3 bases; J trimming: 0 bases; junction bases outside the gene matches: 7. DNA of the CDR3: TGTGCCAGCAGTGACCCGATACAGGGGATGAACACTGAAGCTTTCTTT. Its protein product is CASSDPIQGMNTEAFF.

The CDR3 reads CASSQGDLTGGHRYTF. The CDR3 bases are TGCGCCAGCAGCCAAGGTGATTTGACAGGGGGGCACAGATACACCTTC. The chain combines TRBV4-1 with TRBJ1-2; 9 bases agree with TRBD1. Germline CDR1 and CDR2: MGHRA and YSYEKL. The CDR3 is 16 residues long. Trimming took 1 base from V and 11 from J; bases not matched to a gene: 14.

This clone was detected only once. The chain employs TRBV4-1 and TRBJ2-1; weak D call: TRBD2 (5 bases). V lost 3 bases and J 0 bases, leaving 9 bases between the germline ends. The CDR3 has 15 residues. Germline V CDR1 and CDR2: MGHRA, YSYEKL. The CDR3 is CASSHERYSYNEQFF. The CDR3 DNA reads TGCGCCAGCAGCCACGAGCGGTACTCCTACAATGAGCAGTTCTTC.

V is TRBV15 and J is TRBJ1-6; D is unclear. CDR3 length: 18 amino acids. Trimming stripped 2 bases from V and 6 bases from J, with 20 bases between. Germline V gene sequence: CDR1 LNHNV, CDR2 YYDKDF (reference sequence). CDR3 bases: TGTGCCACCAGCAGATCCTATAACCTCGGACCGTCTAATTCACCCCTCCACTTT. This gives the protein CATSRSYNLGPSNSPLHF.

The chain recombines TRBV7-9 with TRBJ2-7; D not certain. CDR1 is SEHNR, CDR2 FQNEAQ, per germline (reference sequence). The CDR3 loop spans 13 amino acids. The V and J ends lost 1 base and 3 bases respectively, with 7 bases between them. DNA for the CDR3: TGTGCCAGCAGCTTAGACCCGCGCTACGAGCAGTACTTC. Amino acid sequence: CASSLDPRYEQYF.

The chain joins TRBV7-9 to TRBJ2-1, with 13 bases lining up with TRBD2. CDR3 length: 18 amino acids. CDR1 SEHNR and CDR2 FQNEAQ come from the germline V gene (reference sequence). V lost 5 bases, J lost 5 bases, and 12 bases stayed unmatched. This chain's CDR3 is CASSPPGLAGLGDNEQFF. CDR3 in DNA: TGTGCCAGCAGCCCCCCGGGACTAGCGGGGCTAGGGGACAATGAGCAGTTCTTC. Complete variable domain (other parts from reference TRBV7-9 and TRBJ2-1): DTGVSQNPRHKITKRGQNVTFRCDPISEHNRLYWYRQTLGQGPEFLTYFQNEAQLEKSRLLSDRFSAERPKGSFSTLEIQRTEQGDSAMYLCASSPPGLAGLGDNEQFFGPGTRLTVL.

This clone was recorded once. This chain connects TRBV4-1 to TRBJ2-7; a weak D match, TRBD2 (7 bases). This CDR3 is 14 amino acids long. CDR1 is MGHRA, CDR2 YSYEKL, per germline. V was trimmed by 8 bases and J by 5 bases, leaving 19 bases between them. CDR3 sequence: CASRPGAGAHEQYF. The CDR3 nucleotides are TGCGCCAGCCGCCCGGGGGCGGGAGCCCACGAGCAGTACTTC.

The chain has TRBV27 and TRBJ2-5; D uncertain. The V and J ends lost 2 bases and 2 bases respectively, with 9 bases between them. The CDR3 contains 14 residues. The germline CDR1 and CDR2 sequences are MNHEY and SMNVEV (reference sequence). CDR3 bases: TGTGCCAGCAGTTTAAGGTCAGAACAAGAGACCCAGTACTTC. Translation: CASSLRSEQETQYF.

The V gene is TRBV5-1, the J gene TRBJ1-1; D is uncertain. The germline V gene encodes CDR1 SGHRS and CDR2 YFSETQ. The length of the CDR3 is 12 residues. The V gene lost 9 bases and the J gene lost 3 bases, with 12 bases spanning the gap. CDR3: CATRQGDTEAFF. The CDR3 DNA sequence: TGCGCCACCAGACAAGGCGACACTGAAGCTTTCTTT. The entire variable domain, with the rest obtained from reference TRBV5-1 and TRBJ1-1, is as follows: KAGVTQTPRYLIKTRGQQVTLSCSPISGHRSVSWYQQTPGQGLQFLFEYFSETQRNKGNFPGRFSGRQFSNSRSEMNVSTLELGDSALYLCATRQGDTEAFFGQGTRLTVV.

V and J are TRBV4-3 and TRBJ1-1; TRBD1 might be the D (5 bases). The germline V and J ends were trimmed by 5 bases and 5 bases, with 18 bases remaining between them. Germline CDR1 is LGHNA and CDR2 is YSLEER. This CDR3 has 15 residues. The CDR3 protein is CASSYLGGGGTEAFF. The CDR3 DNA reads TGCGCCAGCAGCTATCTTGGGGGGGGAGGAACTGAAGCTTTCTTT.

The chain uses TRBV4-1 and TRBJ2-7, with TRBD2 matching over 13 bases. V trimming: 4 bases; J trimming: 3 bases; junction bases outside the gene matches: 9. The CDR3 runs to 17 residues. Germline V gives CDR1 MGHRA, CDR2 YSYEKL. CDR3 residues: CASSPNRGTSGIYEQYF. The CDR3 DNA reads TGCGCCAGCAGCCCAAATCGCGGGACTAGCGGGATCTACGAGCAGTACTTC.

This clone came up once. V gene TRBV5-6 combines with J gene TRBJ1-2; D remains unclear. Germline V gene data show CDR1 as SGHDT and CDR2 as YYEEEE. The CDR3 is 14 residues long. With 0 bases removed from V and 0 bases from J, the gap between germline ends came to 6 bases. The CDR3 reads CASSLGGANYGYTF. CDR3 DNA: TGTGCCAGCAGCTTGGGGGGAGCTAACTATGGCTACACCTTC.

The rearrangement joins TRBV4-3 to TRBJ1-6; 7 nucleotides align to TRBD1. This CDR3 spans 17 amino acids. V lost 3 bases to trimming and J lost 2 bases; unmatched junction nucleotides: 7. Germline CDR1 LGHNA, CDR2 YSLEER. CDR3 sequence reads: CASSHLTGDPYNSPLHF. The DNA for the CDR3 is TGCGCCAGCAGCCACCTTACAGGGGACCCCTATAATTCACCCCTCCACTTT.

As to this clone: This sample also contains other DNA sequences that code for the same CDR3. The chain links TRBV7-9 to TRBJ2-7; 9 bases align to TRBD1. This CDR3 is 14 amino acids long. V shed 3 bases and J 1 base; nucleotides not matched to a gene: 1. Germline V CDR1 and CDR2: SEHNR, FQNEAQ (reference sequence). CDR3 nucleotide sequence: TGTGCCAGCAGCTTGACAGGGGGTTCCTACGAGCAGTACTTC. It yields the protein CASSLTGGSYEQYF.